The rows below give T cell receptor beta chains drawn from one sample of a study of blood T cell repertoires in COVID-19. Libraries were prepared by immunoSEQ multiplex PCR; TCRdb keeps only in-frame clonotypes and omits some of them. Counted here are roughly 250,000 clones, approximately 88% occurring once; the ten biggest clones make up roughly 1.2%. Material for sequencing was PBMCs or T cells enriched from blood (not recorded which). The receptors originated from a woman aged 40 to 50 with acute COVID-19. Both conserved end residues are part of each CDR3. Fields, in order: D gene, V gene, clone size, J gene, CDR3 protein, CDR3 DNA. The D gene is left open where the match is weak. A row's size may be missing; if present it is once, few, many or a size class.

-	TRBV4-3	-	TRBJ2-1	CASSQGEAAYNEQFF	TGCGCCAGCAGCCAGGGGGAGGCCGCCTACAATGAGCAGTTCTTC
-	TRBV27	few	TRBJ1-2	CASSFSTLGNGYTF	TGTGCCAGCAGTTTTTCGACCCTGGGCAATGGCTACACCTTC
-	TRBV27	-	TRBJ2-4	CASSLFVANKNIQYF	TGTGCCAGCAGTTTATTTGTGGCCAACAAAAACATTCAGTACTTC
TRBD2	TRBV2	few	TRBJ2-3	CASSGDVPGLGNTQYF	TGTGCCAGCAGTGGGGACGTCCCGGGACTAGGGAATACGCAGTATTTT
TRBD1	TRBV15	-	TRBJ1-1	CATSQPGTGSTEAFF	TGTGCCACCAGCCAGCCCGGGACAGGGAGTACTGAAGCTTTCTTT
-	TRBV18	-	TRBJ1-1	CASSPDIGDGTEAFF	TGTGCCAGCTCACCAGACATTGGCGATGGCACTGAAGCTTTCTTT
TRBD2	TRBV7-9	-	TRBJ2-1	CASSFFRLAGVSEQFF	TGTGCCAGCAGCTTCTTTAGACTAGCGGGAGTTAGTGAGCAGTTCTTC
TRBD1	TRBV5-1	-	TRBJ1-1	CASSQQGGNTEAFF	TGCGCCAGCAGCCAACAGGGGGGGAACACTGAAGCTTTCTTT
TRBD2	TRBV19	-	TRBJ2-5	CASNPLGAGGRETQYF	TGTGCCAGTAATCCCCTTGGGGCGGGAGGCCGGGAGACCCAGTACTTC
TRBD1	TRBV6-5	-	TRBJ1-4	CASMRGRGRNEKLFF	TGTGCCAGCATGAGAGGCAGGGGGCGTAATGAAAAACTGTTTTTT
-	TRBV30	-	TRBJ2-7	CAWSADRTKYEQYF	TGTGCCTGGAGTGCAGACAGGACCAAATACGAGCAGTACTTC
-	TRBV5-1	-	TRBJ1-3	CASSFGGLGSGQSGNTIYF	TGCGCCAGCAGCTTTGGCGGTCTAGGGTCAGGGCAGTCTGGAAACACCATATATTTT
-	TRBV10-1	once	TRBJ2-7	CASSSHYETYEQYF	TGCGCCAGCAGTTCCCACTATGAAACCTACGAGCAGTACTTC
TRBD1	TRBV7-9	-	TRBJ1-4	CASSQPSGGTNEKLFF	TGTGCCAGCAGCCAGCCCTCAGGGGGAACTAATGAAAAACTGTTTTTT
TRBD2	TRBV4-2	-	TRBJ2-7	CASSQEGLAGGEQYF	TGTGCCAGCAGCCAAGAAGGGCTAGCGGGAGGCGAGCAGTACTTC
TRBD1	TRBV6-5	-	TRBJ1-1	CASSTTGQVAEAFF	TGTGCCAGCAGTACTACCGGACAGGTCGCGGAAGCTTTCTTT
-	TRBV19	-	TRBJ2-3	CASSSSQTDTQYF	TGTGCCAGTTCTTCATCACAGACAGATACGCAGTATTTT
TRBD1	TRBV5-1	-	TRBJ1-2	CASSFGTGQGGYTF	TGCGCCAGCAGCTTCGGGACAGGGCAGGGTGGCTACACCTTC
TRBD1	TRBV2	-	TRBJ1-6	CASSEGQGYNSPLHF	TGTGCCAGCAGTGAAGGACAGGGGTATAATTCACCCCTCCACTTT
-	TRBV5-1	-	TRBJ1-6	CASSLLPRGQGGSPLHF	TGCGCCAGCAGCTTGCTACCCAGAGGGCAAGGGGGTTCACCCCTCCACTTT
TRBD1	TRBV11-2	-	TRBJ1-1	CASSLMATGSEAFF	TGTGCCAGCAGCTTAATGGCGACAGGGTCTGAAGCTTTCTTT
TRBD2	TRBV25-1	-	TRBJ2-5	CASRLAGGETQYF	TGTGCCAGCAGACTAGCGGGAGGTGAGACCCAGTACTTC
TRBD1	TRBV7-9	-	TRBJ2-7	CASSSQGAGEQYF	TGTGCCAGCAGCTCACAGGGGGCGGGGGAGCAGTACTTC
-	TRBV2	-	TRBJ2-1	CASRLEQGGYNEQFF	TGTGCCAGCAGGCTTGAACAGGGGGGGTACAATGAGCAGTTCTTC
-	TRBV7-6	-	TRBJ1-1	CASSLAVGRNTEAFF	TGTGCCAGCAGCTTAGCGGTCGGTAGGAACACTGAAGCTTTCTTT